This TCR beta chain was found in a study of blood T cell repertoires in COVID-19. Data came from immunoSEQ multiplex PCR; TCRdb stores just in-frame clones and leaves some out. The sample shows 25,000 to 30,000 clones, roughly 80% of them seen only once. The TCR was taken from a man aged 65-85 years with acute or convalescent COVID-19. Sequencing was carried out using peripheral blood.

The chain's CDR3 is CATSGVLAGVASGETQYF. As DNA, the CDR3 is TGTGCCACCTCTGGGGTACTAGCGGGAGTCGCGAGTGGAGAGACCCAGTACTTC. This sequence joins TRBV19 and TRBJ2-5, with 11 bases fitting TRBD2. Germline values: CDR1 LNHDA, CDR2 SQIVND (reference sequence). The junction had 20 bases not matched to a gene; V was cut back by 10 bases and J by 4 bases. The CDR3 loop spans 18 amino acids.